These 20 T cell receptor beta chains were sequenced from one sample in a study of T cell responses to AZD1222 COVID-19 vaccine. Sequencing was performed with immunoSEQ multiplex PCR; in TCRdb, only in-frame clones are kept and a portion is missing. The sample holds about 85,000 clones; 85% to 95% are singletons and the top ten take 8%. The sample consisted of peripheral blood, taken 28 days after the second AZD1222 dose. The receptors here all came from an adult who received the AZD1222 COVID-19 vaccine.

The chain carries TRBV25-1 and TRBJ1-5, with D unclear. This CDR3 has 12 amino acids. The V gene lost 1 base and the J gene lost 5 bases, with 3 bases spanning the gap. The V gene's germline CDR1 is MGHDK and CDR2 SYGVNS. CDR3 amino acids: CASSESDQPQHF. The CDR3 bases are TGTGCCAGCAGTGAATCCGATCAGCCCCAGCATTTT.

A single count supports this clone. The chain combines TRBV5-1 with TRBJ2-6; D remains unclear. Germline lookup yields CDR1 SGHRS and CDR2 YFSETQ. V dropped 8 bases and J dropped 2 bases, with 5 bases sitting between them. The CDR3 has 12 amino acids. The DNA for the CDR3 is TGCGCCAGTGCGACTGGGGCCAACGTCCTGACTTTC. It encodes CASATGANVLTF.

The chain uses TRBV9 and TRBJ2-5, with D maybe TRBD2 (6 bases). This CDR3 region has 15 residues. V dropped 0 bases and J dropped 5 bases, with 14 bases sitting between them. Looked up from germline, CDR1 is SGDLS and CDR2 is YYNGEE. The CDR3 bases are TGTGCCAGCAGCGTAGTCGGGAGAGGTGTTGAGACCCAGTACTTC. This encodes CASSVVGRGVETQYF. Supplemented by reference TRBV9 and TRBJ2-5, the full variable domain reads DSGVTQTPKHLITATGQRVTLRCSPRSGDLSVYWYQQSLDQGLQFLIQYYNGEERAKGNILERFSAQQFPDLHSELNLSSLELGDSALYFCASSVVGRGVETQYFGPGTRLLVL.

This chain uses TRBV18 with TRBJ2-2; TRBD2 might be the D (6 bases). V gave up 3 bases and J gave up 4 bases, with 12 bases separating them. This CDR3 has 15 amino acids. CDR1 and CDR2 (germline): KGHSH, LQKENI. CDR3 coding DNA: TGTGCCAGCTCACCTGGAGGGGCGAGCACCGGGGAGCTGTTTTTT. Residues: CASSPGGASTGELFF.

This chain joins TRBV11-2 and TRBJ2-1; 7 nucleotides align to TRBD2. In germline, CDR1 is SGHAT, CDR2 FQNNGV. The CDR3 contains 15 residues. V lost 3 bases to trimming and J lost 2 bases; unmatched junction nucleotides: 4. CDR3 amino acids: CASSFSGPPYNEQFF. For the CDR3, the DNA is TGTGCCAGCAGCTTTAGCGGGCCACCCTACAATGAGCAGTTCTTC. The full variable domain, with the rest looked up from reference TRBV11-2 and TRBJ2-1, is EAGVAQSPRYKIIEKRQSVAFWCNPISGHATLYWYQQILGQGPKLLIQFQNNGVVDDSQLPKDRFSAERLKGVDSTLKIQPAKLEDSAVYLCASSFSGPPYNEQFFGPGTRLTVL.

V gene TRBV4-1 combines with J gene TRBJ2-3, with no clear D. This CDR3 spans 14 amino acids. CDR1 and CDR2 (germline): MGHRA, YSYEKL. Trimming pared 0 bases from V and 8 bases from J, leaving 12 bases between. The chain's CDR3 is CASSQDPAQPTQYF. CDR3 in DNA: TGCGCCAGCAGCCAAGATCCGGCTCAGCCTACGCAGTATTTT.

The chain combines TRBV28 with TRBJ2-1; 11 bases are a match to TRBD2. Trimming removed 6 bases from V and 4 bases from J; junction bases left unmatched: 5. This CDR3 is built from 15 residues. Germline CDR1 is MDHEN and CDR2 is SYDVKM. The DNA of the CDR3 is TGTGCCAGCAGGGGTGGGACTAGCGGATACAATGAGCAGTTCTTC. It codes for CASRGGTSGYNEQFF.

The CDR3 region is CASRGSLNEQFF. The CDR3 coding sequence is TGTGCCAGCAGGGGGAGCCTCAATGAGCAGTTCTTC. The chain combines TRBV28 with TRBJ2-1; D may be TRBD2 (5 bases). CDR3 length equals 12 residues. Trimming shortened V by 6 bases and J by 6 bases, and 9 bases separated the two germline ends. Germline V lookup: CDR1 MDHEN, CDR2 SYDVKM.

The rearrangement uses TRBV7-3 and TRBJ2-2; D uncertain. The CDR3 contains 15 residues. Deletions cut 3 bases from V and 0 bases from J, with 8 bases between. Germline V lookup: CDR1 SGHTA, CDR2 FQGTGA. CDR3 sequence reads: CASSLEAPNTGELFF. CDR3 in DNA: TGTGCCAGCAGCTTGGAAGCACCGAACACCGGGGAGCTGTTTTTT. The variable domain in full, with the rest retrieved from reference TRBV7-3 and TRBJ2-2, is GAGVSQTPSNKVTEKGKYVELRCDPISGHTALYWYRQSLGQGPEFLIYFQGTGAADDSGLPNDRFFAVRPEGSVSTLKIQRTERGDSAVYLCASSLEAPNTGELFFGEGSRLTVL.

This clone was seen only once. The rearrangement uses TRBV3-1 (or the pseudogene TRBV3-2) and TRBJ1-3; D gene uncertain. The CDR3 extends over 15 amino acids. Trimming left V 4 bases short and J 0 bases short, with 10 bases between. Germline lookup yields CDR1 LGHDT and CDR2 YNNKEL (reference sequence). This chain's CDR3 is CASSRRTTSGNTIYF. For the CDR3, the DNA is TGTGCCAGCAGCCGGAGGACCACCTCTGGAAACACCATATATTTT.

This chain joins TRBV28 and TRBJ2-2; D could derive from TRBD1 or TRBD2 (5 bases each). The CDR3 has 13 residues. Trimming stripped 6 bases from V and 9 bases from J, with 14 bases between. CDR1 is MDHEN and CDR2 is SYDVKM in the germline V gene. The CDR3 loop is CASRTGTQRELFF. The CDR3 nucleotides read TGTGCCAGCAGGACCGGGACCCAGCGGGAGCTGTTTTTT.

This clone occurred once. This chain links TRBV5-5 with TRBJ2-1; weak D call: TRBD2 (5 bases). The CDR3 is 15 residues long. Germline lookup yields CDR1 SGHKS and CDR2 YYEKEE (reference sequence). Trimming shortened V by 0 bases and J by 4 bases, and 11 bases separated the two germline ends. The CDR3 region is CASSLGPSSYNEQFF. The CDR3 DNA reads TGTGCCAGCAGCTTGGGTCCTAGCTCATACAATGAGCAGTTCTTC.

This clone was detected a few times. V and J are TRBV7-2 and TRBJ1-3; D not certain. Germline CDR1 reads SGHTA; CDR2 reads FQGNSA. V was shortened by 2 bases and J by 0 bases, with 8 bases between the two germline ends. The CDR3 covers 15 residues. The CDR3 here is CASSLNLISGNTIYF. Written as DNA, the CDR3 is TGTGCCAGCAGCTTAAACCTGATCTCTGGAAACACCATATATTTT.

The chain uses TRBV6-2 or TRBV6-3 and TRBJ2-2; 12 bases agree with TRBD2. The V segment lost 2 bases and the J segment 3 bases; nucleotides outside the gene matches: 1. Germline CDR1 MNHEY, CDR2 SVGEGT. CDR3 length: 16 residues. The CDR3: CASSYRTSGDTGELFF. For the CDR3, the DNA is TGTGCCAGCAGTTACCGGACTAGCGGGGACACCGGGGAGCTGTTTTTT.

The V call is TRBV30, the J call TRBJ1-4; weak D call: TRBD1 (5 bases). In germline, CDR1 is GTSNPN, CDR2 SVGIG (reference sequence). The V and J ends lost 3 bases and 12 bases respectively, with 14 bases between them. This CDR3 comprises 12 residues. The CDR3 coding sequence is TGTGCCTGGAGCCGAGGGGTCTGGGAACTGTTTTTT. Its translation: CAWSRGVWELFF.

The CDR3 region has the DNA TGTGCCAGCTCACCACCGGGGGCAGGCAATCAGCCCCAGCATTTT. Its translation is CASSPPGAGNQPQHF. The J gene is TRBJ1-5, the V gene TRBV18; weak D call: TRBD1 (6 bases). This CDR3 contains 15 residues. The ends were cut back, 0 bases at V and 2 bases at J, with 8 bases in the middle. Germline-derived CDR1 and CDR2 are KGHSH and LQKENI.

This clone occurred once. The rearrangement joins TRBV7-2 to TRBJ2-2; no firm D call. V gave up 5 bases and J gave up 0 bases, with 10 bases separating them. The germline gives CDR1 SGHTA, CDR2 FQGNSA. There are 15 residues in the CDR3. The CDR3 protein is CASSPLAANTGELFF. DNA of the CDR3: TGTGCCAGCAGCCCCCTCGCGGCGAACACCGGGGAGCTGTTTTTT.

The V gene is TRBV7-8, the J gene TRBJ2-7; TRBD1 agrees at 7 bases. CDR1 is SGHVS and CDR2 is FQNEAQ in the germline V gene. The CDR3 contains 15 residues. V trimming: 4 bases; J trimming: 4 bases; junction bases outside the gene matches: 10. DNA of the CDR3: TGTGCCAGCAGCTCTACAGGGGCCCTCACGTACGAGCAGTACTTC. Translating it yields CASSSTGALTYEQYF.

The gene calls are TRBV29-1 and TRBJ1-1, with 9 bases identical to TRBD1. CDR1 and CDR2 (germline): SQVTM, ANQGSEA. The trim removed 3 bases at V and 1 base at J, leaving 3 bases unmatched. CDR3 length: 14 residues. Written as DNA, the CDR3 is TGCAGCGTTGATCCGGACAGGGGGAACACTGAAGCTTTCTTT. Its protein is CSVDPDRGNTEAFF.

The chain has TRBV6-5 and TRBJ2-5; no reliable D call. CDR1 MNHEY and CDR2 SVGAGI come from the germline V gene. The CDR3 sequence is 13 residues long. V was shortened by 6 bases and J by 2 bases, with 10 bases between the two germline ends. The CDR3 DNA follows: TGTGCCAGCAGGGACCCCACACAAGAGACCCAGTACTTC. Its protein is CASRDPTQETQYF.